A single sample gave rise to the 5 T cell receptor beta chains below, sequenced in a study of metastatic and nonmetastatic thyroid tumors. TCRdb called clones again from the PCR reads with MiXCR. The table shows more than 15,000 clones, with just over 30% occurring only once. Prior to thyroid surgery, none of the patients had received any treatment. Sequenced material: blood. These receptors were collected from a female donor with papillary thyroid cancer or a benign thyroid nodule (not recorded which). Some clones in this sample may be carry-over from other donors' samples.

Comment on this clone: The junction and the germline gene differ at one end; a read error may be behind it. The chain joins TRBV6-2 or TRBV6-3 to TRBJ2-7, with unresolved D. The CDR3 is 12 amino acids. Looked up from germline, CDR1 is MNHEY and CDR2 is SVGEGT. The CDR3 nucleotides are TGTGTCAGCAGTCACGGAACTCTCGAGCAGTACTTC. Residues: CVSSHGTLEQYF.

This clone was seen ten or more times. Given a much more abundant clone one base away, this may be a read error. Within the sample, other DNA sequences also encode this same CDR3. The chain uses TRBV6-1 and TRBJ1-3, with D unresolved. The CDR3 length is 14 residues. V was cut by 7 bases and J by 2 bases, with 12 bases left in between. The germline V gene has CDR1 MNHNS and CDR2 SASEGT. In DNA, the CDR3 is TGTGCCAGCAACGCCCGGGCCCCTGGAAACACCATATATTTT. Translation: CASNARAPGNTIYF.

This clone counts as medium-sized. V and J are TRBV6-1 and TRBJ2-3; perhaps TRBD2 as D (6 bases). This CDR3 is built from 15 residues. Germline loops: CDR1 MNHNS, CDR2 SASEGT. Trimming removed 0 bases at V and 0 bases at J, with 7 bases between. CDR3 sequence reads: CASSEAGTSTDTQYF. The CDR3 nucleotides read TGTGCCAGCAGTGAAGCCGGGACTAGCACAGATACGCAGTATTTT.

V gene TRBV6-1 combines with J gene TRBJ2-2; D unclear. This CDR3 spans 16 amino acids. V lost 9 bases to trimming and J lost 0 bases, with 17 bases between them. The germline CDR1 and CDR2 sequences are MNHNS and SASEGT. The CDR3 loop reads CASRKRRQTNTGELFF. In nucleotides, the CDR3 is TGTGCCAGTAGAAAGAGGCGTCAGACGAACACCGGGGAGCTGTTTTTT.

The chain uses TRBV6-1 and TRBJ2-4; TRBD2 matches at 9 bases. CDR1 and CDR2 (germline): MNHNS, SASEGT. After removal of 1 base from V and 0 bases from J, the junction contained 4 bases not matched to a gene. The CDR3 is 17 amino acids. As DNA, the CDR3 is TGTGCCAGCAGTGAAGAACTAGCGGGCAAAGCCAAAAACATTCAGTACTTC. This translates into CASSEELAGKAKNIQYF.